This TCR beta chain is drawn from a study of T cell changes during pregnancy in multiple sclerosis. This table comes from immunoSEQ multiplex PCR, and its TCRdb copy is limited to in-frame clones, with some not included. Among tens of thousands of clones, about nine tenths were seen once, and the ten largest hold roughly 3.7%. CDR3 size: 12 residues. Trimming pared 4 bases from V and 10 bases from J, leaving 12 bases between. Germline values: CDR1 SGHTA, CDR2 FQGNSA. The sequence came from a female donor in good health, enrolled as a control in a pregnancy study. The chain couples TRBV7-2 to TRBJ2-3; D might be TRBD2 (5 bases). Here the sequenced sample was peripheral blood, taken after pregnancy. The CDR3 region is CASSSQPSPQYF. The CDR3 DNA reads as TGTGCCAGCAGCTCACAGCCTAGCCCGCAGTATTTT.